This entry lists 13 T cell receptor beta chains sequenced from one sample in a study of cytomegalovirus exposure and HLA in healthy donors. The PCR was carried out with 60 Vbeta primers and 13 Jbeta primers. Assay used: immunoSEQ multiplex PCR; TCRdb lists only in-frame clones, some missing. The profile shows approximately 110,000 clones, approximately 80% of them singletons. Sequenced sample: PBMCs. The receptors here all came from a woman between 18 and 29 years old in good health and CMV-seronegative.

The chain has TRBV25-1 and TRBJ1-4, with 7 bases lining up with TRBD1. CDR1 is MGHDK and CDR2 is SYGVNS in the germline V gene. After removal of 6 bases from V and 8 bases from J, the junction contained 6 bases not matched to a gene. The CDR3 runs to 13 residues. CDR3 residues: CASRTGIGEKLFF. The CDR3, as DNA: TGTGCCAGCAGGACAGGGATAGGGGAAAAACTGTTTTTT.

The DNA for the CDR3 is TGCAGCGCCCCATGGGCGGGGAGCACAGATACGCAGTATTTT. It codes for CSAPWAGSTDTQYF. The V gene is TRBV29-1, the J gene TRBJ2-3; maybe TRBD2 (6 bases). Trimming shortened V by 7 bases and J by 0 bases, and 14 bases separated the two germline ends. This CDR3 comprises 14 residues. Germline V CDR1 and CDR2: SQVTM, ANQGSEA.

The V and J genes are TRBV11-2 and TRBJ1-1; D gene unclear. The CDR3 is made up of 13 amino acids. Trimming pared 1 base from V and 1 base from J, leaving 4 bases between. The germline gives CDR1 SGHAT, CDR2 FQNNGV. The CDR3 sequence is CASSLGANTEAFF. DNA of the CDR3: TGTGCCAGCAGCTTAGGGGCGAACACTGAAGCTTTCTTT.

Comments on this clone: The germline gene is not matched at one end of the junction; a read error may be the cause. This chain uses TRBV7-7 with TRBJ2-5, with TRBD1 matching over 7 bases. The CDR3 sequence is 15 residues long. Per germline, CDR1 SSHAT and CDR2 FNYEAQ (reference sequence). CDR3 region: CASSPSPGGQETQYF. The CDR3 DNA reads as TGTGCTAGCAGCCCCTCCCCAGGGGGCCAAGAGACCCAGTACTTC.

The CDR3 region is CASSEGLVGIQYF. In DNA form, the CDR3 reads TGTGCCAGCAGTGAAGGACTAGTCGGCATTCAGTACTTC. The genes are TRBV2 and TRBJ2-4; maybe TRBD2 (6 bases). The CDR3 sequence is 13 residues long. Trimming shortened V by 1 base and J by 9 bases, and 10 bases separated the two germline ends. Germline V CDR1 and CDR2: SNHLY, FYNNEI.

The genes are TRBV19 and TRBJ1-5; a weak D match, TRBD1 (5 bases). CDR1 and CDR2 (germline): LNHDA, SQIVND (reference sequence). The V gene lost 1 base and the J gene lost 5 bases, with 12 bases spanning the gap. This CDR3 region has 15 residues. The CDR3 coding sequence is TGTGCCAGTAGTATAGCGACGGGCAGGGATCAGCCCCAGCATTTT. It is translated as CASSIATGRDQPQHF.

This clone was counted a few times. The CDR3 DNA reads TGTGCCAGCAGTTTAACCCTAGCGGCGTCCACAGATACGCAGTATTTT. Its translation is CASSLTLAASTDTQYF. This chain joins TRBV27 and TRBJ2-3; 7 bases are shared with TRBD2. In germline, CDR1 is MNHEY, CDR2 SMNVEV (reference sequence). J was trimmed by 2 bases and V by 2 bases; bases with no gene match: 7. The CDR3 consists of 16 residues.

This chain uses TRBV28 with TRBJ2-7; 10 bases agree with TRBD1. Germline trimming cut 6 bases from V and 7 bases from J; bases unmatched to any gene: 9. This CDR3 region has 14 residues. Germline V gene data show CDR1 as MDHEN and CDR2 as SYDVKM. Written as DNA, the CDR3 is TGTGCCAGCAGGGCTCCGGGACAGGGGCCGGAGCAGTACTTC. It encodes CASRAPGQGPEQYF.

The gene calls are TRBV6-1 and TRBJ2-7, with D maybe TRBD2 (6 bases). The germline V gene encodes CDR1 MNHNS and CDR2 SASEGT. CDR3 length: 12 residues. V lost 5 bases and J 4 bases, leaving 9 bases between the germline ends. This CDR3 is CASSTSGYEQYV. CDR3 nucleotides: TGTGCCAGCAGTACCAGCGGGTACGAGCAGTACGTC.

The V call is TRBV6-1, the J call TRBJ1-5; D is possibly TRBD1 (5 bases). The germline V gene has CDR1 MNHNS and CDR2 SASEGT. This CDR3 is 14 amino acids long. V was trimmed by 1 base and J by 3 bases, leaving 7 bases between them. CDR3 region: CASSEDRNNQPQHF. The CDR3 DNA follows: TGTGCCAGCAGTGAAGACAGGAACAATCAGCCCCAGCATTTT.

The V and J genes are TRBV5-1 and TRBJ2-5; the match to TRBD2 covers 7 bases. V lost 4 bases to trimming and J lost 2 bases; unmatched junction nucleotides: 5. This CDR3 has 14 amino acids. Germline V lookup: CDR1 SGHRS, CDR2 YFSETQ. The CDR3 DNA is TGCGCCAGCAGCCGCCTAGCGGATCAAGAGACCCAGTACTTC. Translating gives CASSRLADQETQYF.

The rearrangement links TRBV19 to TRBJ1-2; a possible D gene is TRBD1 (6 bases). The CDR3 is 16 amino acids. Between the trimmed V and J ends, which lost 3 bases and 5 bases, there was a span of 19 bases. Germline CDR1 reads LNHDA; CDR2 reads SQIVND (reference sequence). The CDR3 region has the DNA TGTGCCAGTAGTATGGTCGGGGCAGGGGAGGGTTATGGCTACACCTTC. Translated: CASSMVGAGEGYGYTF.

This rearrangement joins TRBV30 to TRBJ1-2, with TRBD1 identical over 7 bases. V was clipped by 5 bases and J by 6 bases; unmatched bases: 12. Per the germline V gene, CDR1 is GTSNPN and CDR2 is SVGIG (reference sequence). This CDR3 is built from 14 residues. This CDR3 is CAWLKTGQWNGYTF. In DNA form, the CDR3 reads TGTGCCTGGCTGAAGACAGGGCAGTGGAATGGCTACACCTTC.